A single sample gave rise to the 25 T cell receptor beta chains below, sequenced in a study of cytomegalovirus exposure and HLA in healthy donors. PCR amplification relied on 60 Vbeta primers (plus 13 Jbeta primers). Measured with immunoSEQ multiplex PCR; TCRdb has only the in-frame clones, and not every one. Counted here are fewer than 50,000 clones, approximately 71% occurring once; the ten biggest clones make up roughly 18%. The specimen sequenced was PBMCs. These receptors all come from a man over 45 in good health and CMV-seropositive.

This clone was found once. The V and J genes are TRBV19 and TRBJ1-2; 7 bases match TRBD1. The germline V gene has CDR1 LNHDA and CDR2 SQIVND (reference sequence). This CDR3 is built from 14 residues. After removal of 3 bases from V and 4 bases from J, the junction contained 5 bases not matched to a gene. The CDR3 spells CASSITGVRYGYTF. For the CDR3, the DNA is TGTGCCAGTAGTATTACAGGGGTCCGCTATGGCTACACCTTC.

This clone was detected only a few times. This sample includes further DNA sequences coding for the same CDR3. The genes are TRBV5-1 and TRBJ2-5; possibly TRBD2 for D (6 bases). With 3 bases removed from V and 1 base from J, the gap between germline ends came to 10 bases. Per the germline V gene, CDR1 is SGHRS and CDR2 is YFSETQ. The CDR3 runs to 14 residues. CDR3 in amino acids: CASSWRDGQETQYF. As DNA, the CDR3 is TGCGCCAGCAGCTGGCGGGACGGCCAAGAGACCCAGTACTTC.

This clone appeared once. The chain couples TRBV9 to TRBJ1-4, with 7 bases lining up with TRBD1. The V segment lost 0 bases and the J segment 8 bases; nucleotides outside the gene matches: 4. CDR1 and CDR2 from the germline V gene are SGDLS and YYNGEE. CDR3 length: 14 amino acids. CDR3 amino acids: CASSVGDRKEKLFF. CDR3 DNA sequence: TGTGCCAGCAGCGTAGGGGACAGAAAGGAAAAACTGTTTTTT.

The chain is built from TRBV10-3 and TRBJ1-1; D is undetermined. From germline, CDR1 is ENHRY and CDR2 SYGVKD. This CDR3 is 14 amino acids long. The V and J ends lost 8 bases and 3 bases respectively, with 16 bases between them. The CDR3 loop is CAIQLALRDTEAFF. The CDR3 bases are TGTGCCATCCAACTCGCCCTCCGAGACACTGAAGCTTTCTTT.

This chain uses TRBV29-1 with TRBJ1-1; no reliable D call. This CDR3 is built from 13 residues. The germline gives CDR1 SQVTM, CDR2 ANQGSEA. Trimming left V 4 bases short and J 0 bases short, with 9 bases between. In DNA form, the CDR3 reads TGCAGCGTTGGCGGCAGACTGAACACTGAAGCTTTCTTT. Translating it yields CSVGGRLNTEAFF.

The rearrangement joins TRBV6-4 to TRBJ2-3, with TRBD2 matching 15 bases. Germline CDR1 MRHNA, CDR2 SNTAGT. V dropped 5 bases and J dropped 10; count of bases not matched to a gene: 4. The CDR3 is 14 amino acids. The CDR3 spells CASSRTSGGASQYF. In DNA form, the CDR3 reads TGTGCCAGCAGTCGGACTAGCGGGGGGGCCTCGCAGTATTTT.

The chain couples TRBV7-9 to TRBJ1-1; 9 nucleotides match TRBD1. Germline-derived CDR1 and CDR2 are SEHNR and FQNEAQ (reference sequence). V shed 4 bases and J 5 bases; nucleotides not matched to a gene: 11. The CDR3 spans 16 residues. The CDR3 DNA is TGTGCCAGCAGCTCACGACCGGGACAGGGAGGGACTGAAGCTTTCTTT. As protein: CASSSRPGQGGTEAFF.

V and J are TRBV14 and TRBJ1-2, with a tentative D call TRBD1 (6 bases). With 1 base removed from V and 0 bases from J, the gap between germline ends came to 18 bases. The CDR3 totals 18 residues. Germline loops: CDR1 SGHDN, CDR2 FVKESK. The CDR3 DNA is TGTGCCAGCAGCCAAGCGGGGGGCCGACTTCTGTCTAACTATGGCTACACCTTC. Translated, it gives CASSQAGGRLLSNYGYTF.

V and J are TRBV5-4 and TRBJ1-1, with 7 bases matching TRBD1. The J segment lost 1 base and the V segment lost 4 bases, leaving 1 base of the junction unmatched. The germline gives CDR1 SGHNT, CDR2 YYREEE (reference sequence). CDR3 length equals 13 residues. CDR3 sequence reads: CASSRTGNTEAFF. For the CDR3, the DNA is TGTGCCAGCAGCCGGACAGGGAACACTGAAGCTTTCTTT.

This rearrangement joins TRBV19 to TRBJ1-1, with D hard to call. CDR1 LNHDA and CDR2 SQIVND come from the germline V gene (reference sequence). The CDR3 consists of 12 residues. Trimming stripped 4 bases from V and 10 bases from J, with 13 bases between. The CDR3 region has the DNA TGTGCCAGTAGTACCCTCCTTTCTCGAGCTTTCTTT. Translated, it gives CASSTLLSRAFF.

The rearrangement links TRBV12-2 to TRBJ2-7; TRBD1 is taken as the D call from the table, unchecked against the DNA. TRBV12-2 is reported as a pseudogene. The CDR3 has 16 residues. The CDR3 loop is CASRLAGTRRSYEQYF. Here the CDR3 DNA reads TGTGCAAGTCGCTTAGCCGGGACACGTCGCTCCTACGAGCAGTACTTC.

Only a few counts were recorded for this clone. The chain is built from TRBV30 and TRBJ2-3, with a tentative D call TRBD2 (7 bases). The CDR3 totals 17 residues. Germline V gene lookup returns CDR1 GTSNPN and CDR2 SVGIG (reference sequence). Trimming cost V 4 bases and J 4 bases, with 24 bases left between them. The CDR3 loop is CAWTHGRGGFEPDTQYF. CDR3 bases: TGTGCCTGGACCCACGGAAGGGGGGGATTTGAACCAGATACGCAGTATTTT.

The CDR3 DNA reads TGTGCCATCAGTGTAGACTATGGCTACACCTTC. It translates to CAISVDYGYTF. V gene TRBV10-3 combines with J gene TRBJ1-2; unclear D gene. In germline, CDR1 is ENHRY, CDR2 SYGVKD. The CDR3 is made up of 11 amino acids. Trimming stripped 4 bases from V and 3 bases from J, with 3 bases between.

This clone was detected only once. The V gene is TRBV6-5, the J gene TRBJ2-7; 10 positions match TRBD1. V lost 2 bases to trimming and J lost 6 bases; unmatched junction nucleotides: 4. Germline CDR1 is MNHEY and CDR2 is SVGAGI. The CDR3 extends over 14 amino acids. The DNA for the CDR3 is TGTGCCAGCAGTTACAGGACAGGGGGTAGCGAGCAGTACTTC. It encodes CASSYRTGGSEQYF.

In DNA form, the CDR3 reads TGTGCCAGCAACATACAGGGGGCGCAGATGAACACTGAAGCTTTCTTT. Encoded protein: CASNIQGAQMNTEAFF. The rearrangement joins TRBV28 to TRBJ1-1; TRBD1 agrees at 9 bases. Per the germline V gene, CDR1 is MDHEN and CDR2 is SYDVKM. After removal of 7 bases from V and 0 bases from J, the junction contained 9 bases not matched to a gene. This CDR3 is built from 16 residues.

The chain has TRBV27 and TRBJ1-5; D gene ambiguous. Trimming left V 3 bases short and J 5 bases short, with 5 bases between. The CDR3 sequence is 12 residues long. Germline V gene lookup returns CDR1 MNHEY and CDR2 SMNVEV (reference sequence). The CDR3 DNA sequence: TGTGCCAGCAGTTTCATAGATCAGCCCCAGCATTTT. Translated, it gives CASSFIDQPQHF.

The gene calls are TRBV5-6 and TRBJ2-1, with 8 bases that match TRBD1. This CDR3 is built from 15 residues. Germline loops: CDR1 SGHDT, CDR2 YYEEEE. With 4 bases clipped from V and 10 bases from J, the junction kept 13 bases outside the gene matches. In nucleotides, the CDR3 is TGTGCCAGCAGCAACCGGGACAGGCCTCCATGGGAGCAGTTCTTC. Encoded protein: CASSNRDRPPWEQFF.

This clone was seen a single time. This chain connects TRBV6-1 to TRBJ2-3; 7 bases fit TRBD2. Losses at the gene ends were 11 bases for V and 4 bases for J; bases not matched to a gene: 3. Looked up from germline, CDR1 is MNHNS and CDR2 is SASEGT. The CDR3 loop spans 11 amino acids. CDR3 sequence reads: CAGRGADTQYF. Here the CDR3 DNA reads TGTGCCGGCCGGGGGGCAGATACGCAGTATTTT.

This clone was seen a few times. The V and J genes are TRBV6-1 and TRBJ1-5; D gene uncertain. Germline V gives CDR1 MNHNS, CDR2 SASEGT. This CDR3 has 13 amino acids. Trimming pared 6 bases from V and 0 bases from J, leaving 6 bases between. The CDR3 nucleotides read TGTGCCAGCAGGCGCCTTAGCAATCAGCCCCAGCATTTT. Translating gives CASRRLSNQPQHF.

The V and J genes are TRBV2 and TRBJ1-5; D not certain. From germline, CDR1 is SNHLY and CDR2 FYNNEI. With 7 bases removed from V and 6 bases from J, the gap between germline ends came to 10 bases. This CDR3 comprises 12 residues. The chain's CDR3 is CASKSPGQPQHF. The DNA for the CDR3 is TGTGCCAGCAAAAGCCCGGGTCAGCCCCAGCATTTT.

The chain uses TRBV18 and TRBJ1-4; D call uncertain. This CDR3 has 13 residues. Trimming cost V 5 bases and J 7 bases, with 11 bases left between them. Germline V gene data show CDR1 as KGHSH and CDR2 as LQKENI. CDR3 in amino acids: CASSSRESEKLFF. CDR3 in DNA: TGTGCCAGCTCAAGCCGGGAGAGTGAAAAACTGTTTTTT.

This clone was seen only a few times. V is TRBV29-1 and J is TRBJ2-7; D remains ambiguous. The CDR3 is made up of 12 amino acids. The germline V gene has CDR1 SQVTM and CDR2 ANQGSEA. Trimming shortened V by 7 bases and J by 3 bases, and 13 bases separated the two germline ends. The CDR3 loop reads CSATGSLYEQYF. CDR3 sequence (DNA): TGCAGCGCCACCGGGTCTCTCTACGAGCAGTACTTC.

The sample holds one count of this clone. The chain uses TRBV4-1 and TRBJ1-2, with D perhaps TRBD1 (5 bases). The CDR3 is 13 residues long. Looked up from germline, CDR1 is MGHRA and CDR2 is YSYEKL. Trimming took 1 base from V and 4 from J, leaving 7 bases between them. The CDR3 nucleotides are TGCGCCAGCAGCCAAGGACAGCTCTATGGCTACACCTTC. Its protein product is CASSQGQLYGYTF.

The chain joins TRBV5-1 to TRBJ2-7, with a weak D call TRBD2 (6 bases). V lost 1 base, J lost 5 bases, and 10 bases lay in between. The CDR3 has 13 residues. The germline gives CDR1 SGHRS, CDR2 YFSETQ. The DNA for the CDR3 is TGCGCCAGCAGCTTGTTTGGGGGGAACGAGCAGTACTTC. Protein: CASSLFGGNEQYF.

This rearrangement joins TRBV7-9 to TRBJ2-5, with a possible D match to TRBD2 (6 bases). In germline, CDR1 is SEHNR, CDR2 FQNEAQ (reference sequence). Trimming cost V 5 bases and J 2 bases, with 21 bases left between them. This CDR3 region has 17 residues. CDR3 amino acids: CASSPPRDWIVQETQYF. CDR3 bases: TGTGCCAGCAGCCCCCCCCGGGACTGGATCGTTCAAGAGACCCAGTACTTC.